This T cell receptor beta chain was recovered during a study of blood T cell repertoires in COVID-19 (dated by TCRdb to 2019 to 2021). As for the study more broadly: Samples from collaborators originated in the United States, Italy and Spain and spanned both the acute and convalescent phases of COVID-19. The material from the prospective study consisted of cDNA or gDNA derived from T cells, B-cell-depleted T cells, or PBMCs. Subjects who had been exposed to COVID-19, were actively infected with it, or had recovered from it provided the deeply sampled blood TCRbeta repertoires that made up the dataset. The repertoires were made available in a free public database intended to serve as a resource for research on the immune response to SARS-CoV-2. Samples came from the ongoing ImmuneRACE study (first 160 participants) plus 1,254 subjects from 6 global collaborators. Nearly every sample came with metadata listing a de-identified subject ID, COVID-19 status, age in years and sex. Where HLA class I and class II types were available, the types were taken from metadata supplied by the sample provider, not from assay-based typing. Study-wide conclusions, independent of this receptor: Clinical and demographic metadata were provided uncurated, with the amount varying by source and participant.

TCRbeta CDR3 regions were amplified from genomic DNA by means of the immunoSEQ Assay, a bias-controlled multiplex PCR. As for the authors' bioinformatics: Nucleated cell counts per sample were estimated from amplification of reference gene primers within the assay. To quantify the absolute abundance of each unique TCRbeta CDR3 rearrangement, sequence reads were collapsed and filtered. For each sample, productive Simpson clonality was calculated as the square root of Simpson's diversity index across productive rearrangements. Sourced from immuneACCESS, this table was stored by TCRdb with only in-frame sequences that have V and J called. A share of the clones is absent; for the studies checked, an unresolved V gene accounts for under half, and the remainder has no known explanation. V and J calls and clone size are those listed in that table; D and trimming were worked out from the DNA. For this sample there are under 300,000 clones; about four fifths appear just once. Around 3% of the sample is held by the ten biggest clonotypes.

V sheds 0 bases and J sheds 4 bases, leaving 9 bases between their ends. Looking up the germline V gene yields CDR1 LGHNA and CDR2 YNFKEQ. The CDR3 measures 15 amino acids from cysteine to phenylalanine. Here the CDR3 DNA is all that survives: 45 bases in frame from base 1. As regards this clone: No cognate antigen has been identified for it. Within one base of it there is no much larger clone, and no base qualities were kept.

Collaborating institutions collected whole blood in K2EDTA tubes following their own protocols. Collaborator samples were shipped for TCRbeta analysis as frozen whole blood, isolated PBMCs, or DNA extracted from either sample type. This receptor chain uses TRBV4-2 and TRBJ2-2; matching of 5 bases hints at TRBD2 as the D gene. Sequences were obtained from peripheral blood. The receptor's source is a woman aged 55-75 years with active or convalescent COVID-19. The DNA is as follows: TGTGCCAGCAGCCAAGACCTAGCCACCACCGGGGAGCTGTTTTTT. It is translated as CASSQDLATTGELFF.